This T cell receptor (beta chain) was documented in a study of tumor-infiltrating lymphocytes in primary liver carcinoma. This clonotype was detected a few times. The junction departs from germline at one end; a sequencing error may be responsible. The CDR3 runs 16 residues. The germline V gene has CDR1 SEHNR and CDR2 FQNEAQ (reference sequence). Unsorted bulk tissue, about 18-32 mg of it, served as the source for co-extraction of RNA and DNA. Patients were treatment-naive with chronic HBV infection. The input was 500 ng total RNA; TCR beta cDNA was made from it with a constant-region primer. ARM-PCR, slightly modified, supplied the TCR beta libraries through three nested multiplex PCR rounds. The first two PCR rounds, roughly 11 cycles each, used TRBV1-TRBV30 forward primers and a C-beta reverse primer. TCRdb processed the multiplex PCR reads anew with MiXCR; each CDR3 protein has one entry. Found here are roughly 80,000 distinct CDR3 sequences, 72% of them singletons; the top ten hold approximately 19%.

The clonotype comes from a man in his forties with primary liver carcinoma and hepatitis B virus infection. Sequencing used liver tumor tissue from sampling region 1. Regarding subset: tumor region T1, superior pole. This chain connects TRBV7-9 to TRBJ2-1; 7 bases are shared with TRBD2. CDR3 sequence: CASSPCRAGVWDEQFF. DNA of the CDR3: TGTGCCAGCAGCCCGTGCAGGGCGGGAGTCTGGGATGAACAGTTCTTC.